This T cell receptor beta chain stems from a study of OX40 agonist ivuxolimab in advanced cancers. Study in general: The treatment was a fully human IgG2 OX40 agonist, ivuxolimab.

Whole-study findings and limits: CD8+ T cells averaged more expanded clones than CD4+.

Measured with immunoSEQ multiplex PCR; TCRdb has only the in-frame clones, and not every one. Altogether 75,000 to 100,000 clones are present, roughly 91% being singletons, with the ten largest covering 0.25% to 0.4%. Points on this clone: The antigen remains undetermined.

This material consisted of CD4+ or CD8+ T cells sorted from blood, taken in a trial of the OX40 agonist ivuxolimab. The sequence came from an adult with an advanced solid tumor such as melanoma, head and neck, liver or kidney cancer.

CDR3 region: CASSYRQGDGYTF. The CDR3 coding sequence is TGTGCCAGCAGTTACCGGCAGGGGGATGGCTACACCTTC. The chain joins TRBV6-5 to TRBJ1-2, with 7 bases that match TRBD1. V lost 2 bases, J lost 6 bases, and 3 bases stayed unmatched. The CDR3 contains 13 residues. Germline V CDR1 and CDR2: MNHEY, SVGAGI.